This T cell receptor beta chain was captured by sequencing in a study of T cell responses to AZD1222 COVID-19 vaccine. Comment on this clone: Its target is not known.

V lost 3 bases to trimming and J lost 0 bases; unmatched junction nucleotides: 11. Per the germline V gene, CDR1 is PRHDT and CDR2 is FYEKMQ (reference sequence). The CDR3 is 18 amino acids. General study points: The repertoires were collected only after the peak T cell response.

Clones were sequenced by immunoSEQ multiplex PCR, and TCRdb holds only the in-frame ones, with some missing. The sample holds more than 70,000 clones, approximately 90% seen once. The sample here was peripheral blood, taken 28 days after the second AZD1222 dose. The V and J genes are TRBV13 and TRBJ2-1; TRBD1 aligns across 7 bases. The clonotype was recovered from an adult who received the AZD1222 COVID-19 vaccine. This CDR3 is CASSFKLTGTSSYNEQFF. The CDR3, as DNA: TGTGCCAGCAGCTTCAAATTGACAGGGACGAGCTCCTACAATGAGCAGTTCTTC.